This entry features one TCR beta chain sequence. This record belongs to a study of blood T cell repertoires in COVID-19. Germline CDR1 and CDR2: SQVTM and ANQGSEA. CDR3 size: 13 residues. Trimming removed 2 bases at V and 12 bases at J, with 19 bases between. The table came from immunoSEQ multiplex PCR; TCRdb's copy has only in-frame clones and leaves some out. The data hold about 59,000 clones, with more than 75% observed a single time. Sample: peripheral blood. The sequence came from a man aged 55 to 70 with acute or convalescent COVID-19. The rearrangement links TRBV29-1 to TRBJ1-1, with unresolved D. CDR3 in amino acids: CSVEHGQQKKTFF. CDR3 DNA sequence: TGCAGCGTTGAACATGGGCAACAGAAGAAGACTTTCTTT.